This T cell receptor beta chain was captured by sequencing in a study of blood T cell repertoires in COVID-19 (dated by TCRdb to 2019 to 2021). Concerning the study at large: Collaborator samples came from the United States, Italy and Spain and covered acute and convalescent phases of COVID-19. The material from the prospective study consisted of cDNA or gDNA derived from T cells, B-cell-depleted T cells, or PBMCs. Subjects who had been exposed to COVID-19, were actively infected with it, or had recovered from it provided the deeply sampled blood TCRbeta repertoires that made up the dataset. The repertoires were released in a freely available public database meant as a resource for research on the immune response to SARS-CoV-2. Samples were obtained from the ongoing ImmuneRACE study (first 160 participants) and from over 1,000 subjects provided by 6 global collaborators. Sample metadata almost always included a de-identified subject ID, COVID-19 status, age in years and sex. Where HLA class I and class II types were available, the types were taken from metadata supplied by the sample provider, not from assay-based typing. What the work shows at the level of the full study, not this receptor alone: Clinical and demographic metadata were provided uncurated, with the amount varying by source and participant.

The immunoSEQ Assay, a bias-controlled multiplex PCR, was used to amplify TCRbeta CDR3 regions from genomic DNA. On the study's bioinformatics: The number of nucleated cells in each sample was estimated by amplification of reference gene primers within the assay. To quantify the absolute abundance of each unique TCRbeta CDR3 rearrangement, sequence reads were collapsed and filtered. Productive Simpson clonality was computed per sample as the square root of Simpson's diversity index over productive rearrangements. TCRdb mirrors the immuneACCESS table, restricted to in-frame sequences. Some clones are absent from its copies; in checked studies, under half trace to an unresolved V gene, and the reason for the others is unknown. The V and J calls and clone size are taken from that table; D and trimming were inferred from the DNA. The sample contains approximately 93,000 clones, about 78% of them found a single time. Clones ranked in the top ten supply roughly 14% of the sample.

CDR1 and CDR2, per the germline V gene, are SGHDT and YYEEEE. Trimming costs V 2 bases and J 7 bases, and their ends lie 10 bases apart. The CDR3 goes from the cysteine to the phenylalanine over 14 residues. Solely the CDR3 DNA is kept, with 42 bases framed from the first base. Each collaborating institution followed its own protocols to collect whole blood in K2EDTA tubes. Collaborator samples were shipped for TCRbeta analysis as frozen whole blood, isolated PBMCs, or DNA extracted from either sample type. About this clone: Its antigen remains unidentified. No much larger clone is present one base from it, and per-base qualities are unavailable.

This chain joins TRBV5-6 to TRBJ1-6; the D gene assignment is ambiguous. The clonotype originates from a woman older than 75 with acute or convalescent COVID-19. Specimen: peripheral blood. The DNA sequence is TGTGCCAGCAGCTTCTTCACTATCAATTCACCCCTCCACTTT. Its protein is CASSFFTINSPLHF.